This is a list of T cell receptor beta chains from one sample in a study of T cells in Graves' hyperthyroidism and ophthalmopathy. Each CDR3 protein gets one entry after TCRdb re-called the multiplex PCR reads with MiXCR. Seen here are under 300,000 distinct CDR3 sequences, roughly 15% observed once, and the top ten hold roughly 8.5%. The material sequenced was blood. The receptors were gathered from a woman aged 25 to 39 with Graves' hyperthyroidism that later progressed to Graves' ophthalmopathy. Both conserved end residues are part of each CDR3. The D gene is left open where the match is weak. The size of a clone is reported for some rows only, either as once, few or many, or as a class for expanded clones.

d_call cdr3_length clone_size j_call v_call cdr3_aa cdr3_nt
NA 13 many TRBJ2-3 TRBV11-2 CASSSILPDTQYF TGTGCCAGCAGCTCCATCCTGCCAGATACGCAGTATTTT
NA 16 few TRBJ2-6 TRBV19 CASSRGGLSGANVLTF TGTGCCAGTAGCAGGGGCGGTCTATCTGGGGCCAACGTCCTGACTTTC
NA 15 many TRBJ2-5 TRBV15 CATSRDPHGQETQYF TGTGCCACCAGCAGAGACCCGCACGGCCAAGAGACCCAGTACTTC
NA 15 many TRBJ2-1 TRBV4-3 CASSQDGRVGNEQFF TGCGCCAGCAGCCAAGATGGAAGGGTAGGGAATGAGCAGTTCTTC
NA 17 many TRBJ2-1 TRBV27 CASSPLAGTIAYNEQFF TGTGCCAGCAGTCCCCTAGCCGGGACAATAGCCTACAATGAGCAGTTCTTC
NA 15 many TRBJ2-7 TRBV6-1 CASRDRLAPNYEQYF TGTGCCAGCAGGGACAGACTAGCTCCTAACTACGAGCAGTACTTC
NA 16 NA TRBJ1-5 TRBV4-2 CASSQDRSSSNQPQHF TGTGCCAGCAGCCAAGACCGGTCCTCTAGCAATCAGCCCCAGCATTTT
NA 14 NA TRBJ2-7 TRBV15 CATSSGDSRYEQYF TGTGCCACCAGCAGCGGGGACTCTCGCTACGAGCAGTACTTC
NA 13 NA TRBJ2-1 TRBV10-2 CASFGLKVHEQFF TGCGCCAGCTTCGGACTAAAGGTCCATGAGCAGTTCTTC
NA 13 many TRBJ1-2 TRBV3-1 CASSQGQVYGYTF TGTGCCAGCAGCCAAGGACAGGTGTATGGCTACACCTTC
NA 14 many TRBJ2-4 TRBV29-1 CSVEGTAGKNIQYF TGCAGCGTTGAAGGGACGGCTGGCAAAAACATTCAGTACTTC
TRBD2 15 many TRBJ2-3 TRBV5-5 CASSSAGLAIDTQYF TGTGCCAGCAGCTCCGCCGGACTAGCGATAGATACGCAGTATTTT
NA 12 NA TRBJ2-1 TRBV14 CASSLLHNEQFF TGTGCCAGCAGTTTACTACACAATGAGCAGTTCTTC
TRBD2 17 many TRBJ2-1 TRBV6-2/TRBV6-3 CASRASVTSGSGGEQFF TGTGCCAGCAGGGCGTCGGTGACTAGCGGGAGTGGCGGTGAGCAGTTCTTC
TRBD1 15 many TRBJ2-7 TRBV20-1 CSATGASTGENEQYF TGCAGTGCTACGGGCGCGTCGACAGGGGAAAACGAGCAGTACTTC
NA 14 NA TRBJ2-7 TRBV19 CASSIYISSYEQYF TGTGCCAGTAGTATCTACATTTCTTCCTACGAGCAGTACTTC
NA 11 many TRBJ1-1 TRBV27 CATWRNTEAFF TGTGCCACCTGGAGAAACACTGAAGCTTTCTTT
TRBD2 15 many TRBJ2-1 TRBV13 CASRATSGRGEEQFF TGTGCCAGCAGAGCGACTAGCGGGAGAGGGGAAGAGCAGTTCTTC
TRBD2 13 many TRBJ2-7 TRBV3-1 CASSRVTSAEQYF TGTGCCAGCTCGCGAGTGACTAGCGCCGAGCAGTACTTC
TRBD2 14 many TRBJ2-5 TRBV6-1 CASSPSGRGETQYF TGTGCCAGCAGTCCTAGCGGGAGGGGAGAGACCCAGTACTTC
NA 15 NA TRBJ2-3 TRBV28 CASSNPGRSTDTQYF TGTGCCAGCAGCAACCCGGGACGAAGCACAGATACGCAGTATTTT
NA 15 NA TRBJ1-1 TRBV27 CASSLFPGGGTEAFF TGTGCCAGCAGTTTATTCCCTGGGGGTGGTACTGAAGCTTTCTTT
NA 14 few TRBJ2-3 TRBV30 CAWRVGLVAAPLYF TGTGCCTGGAGGGTAGGTTTGGTAGCGGCACCCTTGTATTTT
TRBD2 14 many TRBJ2-1 TRBV20-1 CSARAREGLHEQFF TGCAGTGCTAGAGCCCGGGAGGGCCTTCATGAGCAGTTCTTC
NA 16 few TRBJ2-7 TRBV7-8 CASSQRGGGGEGEQYF TGTGCCAGCAGCCAAAGGGGAGGAGGGGGAGAGGGCGAGCAGTACTTC
NA 14 many TRBJ2-7 TRBV5-1 CASSSWTESYEQYF TGCGCCAGCAGCTCCTGGACAGAATCCTACGAGCAGTACTTC
NA 19 many TRBJ2-7 TRBV7-8 CASSLGGRNSAPSIYEQYF TGTGCCAGCAGCTTAGGAGGGCGGAACTCTGCCCCGTCGATCTACGAGCAGTACTTC
NA 14 few TRBJ2-6 TRBV27 CASSGSSGANVLTF TGTGCCAGCAGTGGTAGCTCTGGGGCCAACGTCCTGACTTTC
NA 18 many TRBJ1-2 TRBV7-9 CASSSSSGHPKANYGYTF TGTGCCAGCAGCTCCTCGTCGGGACACCCAAAAGCTAACTATGGCTACACCTTC
NA 15 NA TRBJ2-3 TRBV10-3 CAISGVYGFADTQYF TGTGCCATCAGTGGGGTCTATGGGTTCGCAGATACGCAGTATTTT
TRBD2 15 NA TRBJ2-7 TRBV15 CATSSRLAGASEQYF TGTGCCACCAGCTCCCGCCTGGCGGGAGCCTCCGAGCAGTACTTC
NA 12 many TRBJ2-7 TRBV3-1 CASSLEGNEQYF TGTGCCAGCAGCCTCGAGGGAAACGAGCAGTACTTC
TRBD1 15 once TRBJ2-2 TRBV27 CASTDWDRAAGELFF TGTGCCAGCACCGATTGGGACAGGGCCGCCGGGGAGCTGTTTTTT
TRBD2 18 many TRBJ2-1 TRBV7-2 CASSLDWVGGRNLNEQFF TGTGCCAGCAGCTTAGATTGGGTTGGCGGGAGAAATCTCAATGAGCAGTTCTTC
NA 15 few TRBJ2-1 TRBV6-6 CASSYPGSSYNEQFF TGTGCCAGCAGTTACCCAGGAAGCTCCTACAATGAGCAGTTCTTC
NA 15 many TRBJ2-7 TRBV5-8 CASSSTSRRAYEQYF TGTGCCAGCAGCTCGACTTCCAGGCGGGCCTACGAGCAGTACTTC
NA 15 many TRBJ2-1 TRBV3-1 CASSQSERTYNEQFF TGTGCCAGCAGCCAGAGCGAGCGGACCTACAATGAGCAGTTCTTC
NA 14 many TRBJ2-1 TRBV12-3/TRBV12-4 CASSLRLQGGEQFF TGTGCCAGCAGTTTACGACTGCAGGGCGGAGAGCAGTTCTTC
NA 12 many TRBJ2-7 TRBV20-1 CSARDLIDEQYF TGCAGTGCTAGAGATCTGATCGACGAGCAGTACTTC
NA 17 many TRBJ2-5 TRBV30 CAWNFLGKGLTGETQYF TGTGCCTGGAACTTCCTAGGGAAGGGTTTGACCGGGGAGACCCAGTACTTC
NA 12 many TRBJ2-1 TRBV20-1 CSARDRGKEQFF TGCAGTGCTAGAGACCGGGGAAAAGAGCAGTTCTTC
TRBD1 14 many TRBJ1-1 TRBV6-1 CASSNQQGITEAFF TGTGCCAGCAGTAACCAACAGGGGATAACTGAAGCTTTCTTT
NA 13 many TRBJ2-3 TRBV30 CAWRVSGADTQYF TGTGCCTGGAGGGTAAGCGGCGCAGATACGCAGTATTTT
NA 13 NA TRBJ2-1 TRBV6-2/TRBV6-3 CASSYGGGGEQFF TGTGCCAGCAGTTACGGGGGGGGCGGTGAGCAGTTCTTC
TRBD1 14 NA TRBJ2-7 TRBV20-1 CSARPGTGHGEQYF TGCAGTGCTAGGCCCGGGACAGGGCATGGCGAGCAGTACTTC
TRBD1 15 NA TRBJ2-2 TRBV12-3/TRBV12-4 CASSFGQGGTGELFF TGTGCCAGCAGTTTCGGACAGGGCGGCACCGGGGAGCTGTTTTTT
TRBD2 18 many TRBJ2-3 TRBV7-9 CASSTAAGLAGEADTQYF TGTGCCAGCAGCACCGCTGCGGGACTAGCGGGAGAAGCAGATACGCAGTATTTT
NA 11 NA TRBJ2-5 TRBV30 CAWSGQASRYF TGTGCCTGGAGTGGACAGGCCTCCAGATACTTC
TRBD1 12 NA TRBJ1-2 TRBV29-1 CSVEGDSSGYTF TGCAGCGTTGAAGGGGACAGTTCTGGCTACACCTTC
TRBD1 14 few TRBJ1-6 TRBV7-8 CASSQGQGGSPLHF TGTGCCAGCAGCCAGGGACAGGGAGGATCACCCCTCCACTTT
TRBD2 13 many TRBJ2-4 TRBV6-2/TRBV6-3 CASGTSGTNIQYF TGTGCCAGCGGGACTAGCGGGACAAACATTCAGTACTTC